These T cell receptor beta chains were read from a single sample in a study of CD8+CD57+ T cells in acquired aplastic anemia. One entry per CDR3 protein results from TCRdb running MiXCR on the reads. The sample carries a few hundred thousand distinct CDR3 sequences, roughly 57% recorded once. The sample was sorted CD4+, CD8+, or CD8+CD57+ T cells (not recorded which) from PBMCs. The source is a human donor in good health. CDR3s include the opening cysteine and the closing phenylalanine or tryptophan. The D gene is left open where the match is weak. Not every row has a clone size; where given, it reads once, few, many or a size class.

v_gene	abundance	j_gene	d_gene	CDR3aa	CDR3nt
TRBV5-4	once	TRBJ2-5	TRBD2	CASSPLGLPQETQYF	TGCGCCAGCAGCCCACTGGGACTACCGCAAGAGACCCAGTACTTC
TRBV20-1	.	TRBJ2-7	.	CSASLAEPYEQYF	TGCAGTGCTAGTCTCGCAGAGCCCTACGAGCAGTACTTC
TRBV7-2	.	TRBJ2-6	TRBD1	CASIPWTGRSGANVLTF	TGTGCCAGCATCCCTTGGACAGGGAGATCTGGGGCCAACGTCCTGACTTTC
TRBV24-1	.	TRBJ2-7	.	CATRGGRRNGQYF	TGTGCCACCCGAGGGGGTCGAAGGAACGGGCAGTACTTC
TRBV7-9	.	TRBJ2-5	TRBD2	CASSPPFAGDYQETQYF	TGTGCCAGCAGCCCGCCGTTCGCGGGAGATTACCAAGAGACCCAGTACTTC
TRBV19	once	TRBJ2-1	TRBD2	CASSIGGGFPNEKFF	TGTGCCAGTAGTATTGGCGGGGGGTTCCCCAATGAGAAGTTCTTC
TRBV5-1	.	TRBJ1-6	.	CASSLEVRSPLHF	TGCGCCAGCAGCTTGGAGGTGCGGTCACCCCTCCACTTT
TRBV19	.	TRBJ2-3	.	CASSWARDTDTQYF	TGTGCCAGTAGCTGGGCCCGGGACACAGATACGCAGTATTTT
TRBV4-1	many	TRBJ2-6	.	CASNPDSGANVLTF	TGCGCCAGCAACCCTGACTCTGGGGCCAACGTCCTGACTTTC
TRBV2	.	TRBJ1-2	TRBD1	CASSGDRGGYGYTF	TGTGCCAGCAGTGGGGACAGAGGCGGCTATGGCTACACCTTC
TRBV27	few	TRBJ1-1	.	CASSPRGGATEAFF	TGTGCCAGCAGCCCTCGGGGGGGGGCCACTGAAGCTTTCTTT
TRBV20-1	.	TRBJ1-1	.	CSAKEGGTEAFF	TGCAGTGCTAAGGAAGGTGGCACTGAAGCTTTCTTT
TRBV25-1	.	TRBJ2-3	TRBD2	CASSESLAGGADTQYF	TGTGCCAGCAGTGAATCCCTTGCGGGGGGGGCAGATACGCAGTATTTT
TRBV19	.	TRBJ1-2	.	CASGEVGARGYTF	TGTGCCAGTGGCGAAGTGGGGGCGCGAGGCTACACCTTC
TRBV12-3/TRBV12-4	once	TRBJ2-1	TRBD2	CASSASGLAGYNEQFF	TGTGCCAGCAGTGCTTCGGGACTAGCGGGATACAATGAGCAGTTCTTC
TRBV4-1	many	TRBJ2-1	.	CASSQARGAYNEQFF	TGCGCCAGCAGCCAAGCAAGGGGTGCCTACAATGAGCAGTTCTTC
TRBV24-1	few	TRBJ2-1	.	CATSDFSGNNEQFF	TGTGCCACCAGTGATTTCTCGGGAAACAATGAGCAGTTCTTC
TRBV2	few	TRBJ1-2	TRBD1	CASSLLGGGYGYTF	TGTGCCAGCAGCCTGCTAGGGGGCGGATATGGCTACACCTTC
TRBV19	many	TRBJ1-2	.	CASSIDLVGYTF	TGTGCCAGTAGTATAGATCTGGTTGGCTACACCTTC
TRBV6-2/TRBV6-3	.	TRBJ2-3	.	CASSYSGGGSPDTQYF	TGTGCCAGCAGTTACTCAGGCGGGGGCTCCCCAGATACGCAGTATTTT
TRBV10-3	once	TRBJ2-7	.	CATTTPQIIEQYF	TGTGCCACCACAACCCCCCAGATCATCGAGCAGTACTTC
TRBV10-3	.	TRBJ2-7	TRBD2	CAISRGGAGYEQYF	TGTGCCATCAGTAGGGGAGGGGCAGGGTACGAGCAGTACTTC
TRBV10-3	.	TRBJ1-1	.	CAISERDTVNTEAFF	TGTGCCATCAGTGAGAGGGACACAGTGAACACTGAAGCTTTCTTT
TRBV20-1	.	TRBJ1-1	.	CSARDRTLMNTEAFF	TGCAGTGCTAGAGATCGGACACTTATGAACACTGAAGCTTTCTTT
TRBV7-9	many	TRBJ2-5	.	CASSLVGRWETQYF	TGTGCCAGCAGCTTAGTAGGGAGGTGGGAGACCCAGTACTTC
TRBV19	.	TRBJ2-5	.	CASSIGVGLGRETQYF	TGTGCCAGTAGTATAGGTGTAGGCCTTGGGCGAGAGACCCAGTACTTC
TRBV10-2	.	TRBJ2-1	.	CASRPLDGEQFF	TGCGCCAGCAGGCCCTTGGATGGGGAGCAGTTCTTC
TRBV5-1	.	TRBJ1-1	.	CASRPLQGNTEAFF	TGCGCCAGCAGACCCCTACAGGGGAACACTGAAGCTTTCTTT
TRBV19	.	TRBJ1-1	.	CASSRQQNTEAFF	TGTGCCAGCAGCCGACAGCAGAACACTGAAGCTTTCTTT
TRBV7-2	.	TRBJ1-5	.	CASSGTGLRNQPQHF	TGTGCCAGCAGCGGAACAGGGTTGCGCAATCAGCCCCAGCATTTT
TRBV19	.	TRBJ2-1	TRBD2	CASSILAGNEQFF	TGTGCCAGTAGTATTCTAGCGGGAAACGAGCAGTTCTTC
TRBV6-2/TRBV6-3	.	TRBJ2-1	TRBD2	CASSSTSGGGVEQFF	TGTGCCAGCAGCTCTACTAGCGGGGGGGGCGTCGAGCAGTTCTTC
TRBV7-8	many	TRBJ2-4	.	CASSLAAQDIQYF	TGTGCCAGCAGCTTAGCGGCCCAGGACATTCAGTACTTC
TRBV7-2	few	TRBJ2-7	.	CASSLGGTGTYEQYF	TGTGCCAGCAGCTTAGGTGGGACGGGTACCTACGAGCAGTACTTC
TRBV11-2	few	TRBJ1-6	.	CASSLGQRNSPLHF	TGTGCCAGCAGCTTAGGACAGCGTAATTCACCCCTCCACTTT
TRBV9	.	TRBJ1-2	TRBD1	CASSILPGQGSHYTF	TGTGCCAGCAGCATTCTTCCGGGACAGGGGAGCCACTACACCTTC
TRBV29-1	.	TRBJ1-1	.	CSAFIGVTEAFF	TGCAGCGCCTTTATCGGGGTCACTGAAGCTTTCTTT
TRBV7-2	.	TRBJ2-7	.	CASSLMVSSYEQYF	TGTGCCAGCAGCTTGATGGTGAGCTCCTACGAGCAGTACTTC
TRBV7-9	few	TRBJ1-3	.	CASSFTASSGNTIYF	TGTGCCAGCAGCTTTACGGCGAGCTCTGGAAACACCATATATTTT
TRBV4-1	few	TRBJ2-3	TRBD2	CASSQRLAGGTDTQYF	TGCGCCAGCAGCCAACGACTAGCGGGGGGCACAGATACGCAGTATTTT
TRBV10-3	few	TRBJ2-5	TRBD2	CASSASGAQETQYF	TGTGCCTCCAGTGCTAGCGGGGCCCAAGAGACCCAGTACTTC
TRBV2	.	TRBJ1-1	.	CASSRSEMNTEAFF	TGTGCCAGCAGTCGGAGCGAGATGAACACTGAAGCTTTCTTT
TRBV7-3	once	TRBJ2-1	.	CASSLRDIAYNEQFF	TGTGCCAGCAGCTTAAGGGACATTGCCTACAATGAGCAGTTCTTC
TRBV20-1	.	TRBJ2-7	TRBD2	CSATRTSGYGQYF	TGCAGTGCAACCCGGACTAGCGGCTACGGGCAGTACTTC
TRBV7-9	.	TRBJ2-7	.	CASSLGQVAYEQYF	TGTGCCAGCAGCTTAGGGCAGGTAGCCTACGAGCAGTACTTC
TRBV20-1	.	TRBJ1-1	.	CSAPGGENTEAFF	TGCAGTGCCCCTGGGGGGGAAAACACTGAAGCTTTCTTT
TRBV2	.	TRBJ1-1	.	CASVPNRNTEAFF	TGTGCCAGCGTACCGAACCGGAACACTGAAGCTTTCTTT
TRBV20-1	.	TRBJ2-5	TRBD2	CSAAIAGVGETQYF	TGCAGTGCTGCGATAGCGGGGGTCGGAGAGACCCAGTACTTC
TRBV29-1	.	TRBJ2-5	.	CSVERGDGRQETQYF	TGCAGCGTTGAAAGGGGGGACGGTCGTCAAGAGACCCAGTACTTC
TRBV20-1	.	TRBJ2-7	TRBD1	CSARGPGQTSYEQYF	TGCAGTGCTAGAGGACCGGGACAGACCTCCTACGAGCAGTACTTC
TRBV24-1	.	TRBJ2-2	.	CATGDLEGRGTGELFF	TGTGCCACCGGTGATTTAGAGGGTCGGGGCACCGGGGAGCTGTTTTTT
TRBV5-1	.	TRBJ1-6	.	CASRLGDGSPLHF	TGCGCGAGCCGGCTAGGGGACGGTTCACCCCTCCACTTT
TRBV5-1	few	TRBJ1-5	TRBD1	CASSLGQGSNQPQHF	TGTGCCAGCAGCTTGGGACAGGGATCCAATCAGCCCCAGCATTTT
TRBV5-4	many	TRBJ2-1	TRBD1	CASSPTGTGPGNEQFF	TGTGCCAGCAGCCCCACCGGGACAGGGCCCGGCAATGAGCAGTTCTTC